This T cell receptor (beta chain) originates from a study of CD8 T cells in ankylosing spondylitis. Study-level findings and limits: A motif in TCR beta, a set of fewer than ten highly homologous variants, appeared characteristic of ankylosing spondylitis blood. Relatively scarce in peripheral blood, disease-linked clones were CD8+.

Libraries of TCR beta came from quantitative 5'-RACE with molecular barcodes. TCRdb analysed the 5' RACE reads with MiXCR anew, one entry per CDR3 protein. This table has about 540,000 distinct CDR3 sequences, roughly 13% appearing once. This clonotype has ten or more counts. What it binds is unknown. The CDR3 consists of 14 residues. V lost 6 bases to trimming and J lost 2 bases; unmatched junction nucleotides: 3. Sample: blood, either unsorted or a sorted T cell fraction (not recorded which). V usage is TRBV12-3 or TRBV12-4 and J usage is TRBJ1-4; 7 nucleotides align to TRBD1. The TCR was taken from a male donor with ankylosing spondylitis. CDR3 DNA sequence: TGTGCCAGCAGATCGACAGGGACTAATGAAAAACTGTTTTTT. The encoded protein is CASRSTGTNEKLFF.